This TCR beta chain was recovered during a study of blood T cell repertoires in COVID-19. Profiling relied on immunoSEQ multiplex PCR, and the TCRdb table lists in-frame clones only, not all of them. The sample lists approximately 230,000 clones, around 83% occurring once. In germline, CDR1 is SGHTS, CDR2 YDEGEE. The CDR3 is 14 amino acids. Trimming cost V 2 bases and J 6 bases, with 11 bases left between them. This chain uses TRBV5-8 with TRBJ2-2, with D hard to call. Sequences were obtained from peripheral blood. This clonotype originated in an elderly man with acute or convalescent COVID-19. The CDR3, as DNA: TGTGCCAGCAGCTTTGTCAGACTCCCCGGGGAGCTGTTTTTT. This gives the protein CASSFVRLPGELFF.